This TCR delta chain was obtained from a study of Vδ1+ human thymocytes. General study points: Highly polyclonal TRG and TRD repertoires with Gaussian CDR3 length distributions appeared in thymus. Unlike peripheral blood Vdelta1+ controls, thymic delta-chain sequences included about 20% Vdelta2 and few Vdelta3.

Deletions cut 2 bases from V and 3 bases from J, with 22 bases between. The CDR3 has 18 amino acids. The V gene's germline CDR1 is TSWWSYY and CDR2 QGS. Notes on this clone: Its specificity is not known.

The sorted cells were CD3+ Vdelta1+ Vdelta2- thymocytes from alphabeta-depleted thymus. The template was reverse-transcribed extracted RNA. Multiplex PCR used pooled V-gene forward primers and a constant-region reverse primer to amplify CDR3s. TCRdb used CATT to re-call clones from the multiplex PCR reads. Of just under 55,000 delta-chain clones in the sample, approximately 15% are singletons; the top ten hold 0.5% to 0.55%. This TCR came from a boy under two years old who had congenital heart surgery. The sequencing sample was made of Vdelta1+ gamma-delta thymocytes from the thymus. Documented subset: FACS-sorted CD3+ TCRalphabeta- TCRVdelta1+ TCRVdelta2- thymocytes. V and J are TRDV1 and TRDJ1, with TRDD3 as a possible D gene (6 bases). The CDR3 reads CALGERVGAYLCADKLIF. In DNA form, the CDR3 reads TGTGCTCTTGGGGAAAGAGTGGGGGCATACTTATGCGCCGATAAACTCATCTTT.